These 10 T cell receptor beta chains share one sample of origin, sequenced in a study. Each CDR3 protein is one row after TCRdb ran MiXCR on the RT-PCR reads. The sample carries hundreds of thousands of distinct CDR3 sequences, around 14% recorded once. Sequencing was carried out using memory CD4+ T cells from blood. Receptor source: a female donor in good health, serving as a healthy control.

This clonotype was observed a few times. This chain uses TRBV5-1 with TRBJ1-2; D remains unclear. V gave up 4 bases and J gave up 8 bases, with 21 bases separating them. This CDR3 contains 15 residues. Germline CDR1 and CDR2: SGHRS and YFSETQ. The CDR3 DNA is TGCGCCAGCAGCCCATCCCGGGTTTCAGCATGGGGCTACACCTTC. The encoded protein is CASSPSRVSAWGYTF.

A few counts support this clonotype. J is TRBJ1-5 and V is TRBV19; the D gene is possibly TRBD1 (5 bases). In germline, CDR1 is LNHDA, CDR2 SQIVND (reference sequence). With 5 bases removed from V and 4 bases from J, the gap between germline ends came to 15 bases. CDR3 length: 15 residues. CDR3 bases: TGTGCCAGTAGTTTCCAGGGCCGGATAAATCAGCCCCAGCATTTT. Amino acids: CASSFQGRINQPQHF.

This clonotype was detected ten times or more. The rearrangement links TRBV5-1 to TRBJ2-7, with 7 nucleotides matching TRBD2. The CDR3 is 15 residues long. From germline, CDR1 is SGHRS and CDR2 YFSETQ. V dropped 2 bases and J dropped 1; count of bases not matched to a gene: 6. CDR3 DNA sequence: TGCGCCAGCAGCTTCGGTAGCGGGCCTTCCTACGAGCAGTACTTC. It is translated as CASSFGSGPSYEQYF.

V gene TRBV9 combines with J gene TRBJ2-7; the match to TRBD2 covers 12 bases. Germline V CDR1 and CDR2: SGDLS, YYNGEE. Unmatched junction bases numbered 6, after V lost 5 bases and J lost 3 bases. The CDR3 extends over 15 amino acids. The CDR3 coding sequence is TGTGCCAGCAGACTAGCGGGGGGCGCTTACTACGAGCAGTACTTC. Translating it yields CASRLAGGAYYEQYF.

This clonotype was detected ten times or more. The CDR3 spells CSVEDQDRGRETQYF. The CDR3 nucleotides are TGCAGCGTTGAAGACCAGGACAGGGGGCGGGAGACCCAGTACTTC. The rearrangement uses TRBV29-1 and TRBJ2-5, with TRBD1 matching over 11 bases. V gave up 0 bases and J gave up 5 bases; unmatched junction bases: 5. The CDR3 has 15 amino acids. Germline lookup yields CDR1 SQVTM and CDR2 ANQGSEA.

This clonotype was seen a handful of times. CDR3 sequence: CASSRRRDRSEKLFF. DNA of the CDR3: TGTGCCAGCAGCCGAAGGCGGGACAGATCAGAAAAACTGTTTTTT. V gene TRBV7-2 combines with J gene TRBJ1-4; 7 bases fit TRBD1. Trimming cost V 5 bases and J 8 bases; bases outside gene matches: 11. The CDR3 has 15 amino acids. The germline V gene encodes CDR1 SGHTA and CDR2 FQGNSA.

The gene calls are TRBV20-1 and TRBJ2-1; 10 bases are shared with TRBD2. Germline CDR1 is DFQATT and CDR2 is SNEGSKA (reference sequence). With V trimmed by 7 bases and J by 7 bases, 13 bases remained unmatched. The CDR3 is 15 amino acids. CDR3 nucleotide sequence: TGCAGTGTAATACCGGGACTAGCGAGGCGGAATGAGCAGTTCTTC. Translated: CSVIPGLARRNEQFF.

The table lists this clonotype with a few counts. The V call is TRBV5-1, the J call TRBJ1-6; TRBD1 is a possible D gene (6 bases). The CDR3 consists of 14 residues. Trimming shortened V by 5 bases and J by 7 bases, and 13 bases separated the two germline ends. Germline CDR1 reads SGHRS; CDR2 reads YFSETQ. The CDR3: CASRGGSSNSPLHF. The CDR3 nucleotides read TGCGCCAGCAGAGGGGGGTCATCGAATTCACCCCTCCACTTT.

This clonotype was observed a handful of times. CDR3 nucleotides: TGTGCCAGCAGCTTGGTGGGTCCTGAGCAGTTCTTC. Translating gives CASSLVGPEQFF. The chain is built from TRBV5-6 and TRBJ2-1; no clear D. Germline CDR1 SGHDT, CDR2 YYEEEE. V was shortened by 0 bases and J by 9 bases, with 7 bases between the two germline ends. The CDR3 loop spans 12 amino acids. The entire variable domain, with the rest obtained from reference TRBV5-6 and TRBJ2-1, is as follows: DAGVTQSPTHLIKTRGQQVTLRCSPKSGHDTVSWYQQALGQGPQFIFQYYEEEERQRGNFPDRFSGHQFPNYSSELNVNALLLGDSALYLCASSLVGPEQFFGPGTRLTVL.

J is TRBJ1-5 and V is TRBV20-1; no definite D call. V lost 6 bases and J lost 4, with 25 bases in between. The CDR3 totals 17 residues. CDR1 DFQATT and CDR2 SNEGSKA come from the germline V gene (reference sequence). CDR3 DNA sequence: TGCAGTGCAAGTAACCAAGGGTCCGACCTAAAGAATCAGCCCCAGCATTTT. This encodes CSASNQGSDLKNQPQHF.